The T cell receptor (beta chain) under discussion was sequenced for a study of T cell responses to AZD1222 COVID-19 vaccine. The table came from immunoSEQ multiplex PCR; TCRdb's copy has only in-frame clones and leaves some out. Counted here are some 120,000 clones, about 85% occurring once; the ten biggest clones make up 5% to 7%. Overall study findings and caveats: Spike-specific TCR breadth and depth went up after people got two AZD1222 doses. Among the donors, most were white British and more were female, and clonal diversity was possibly underestimated. Targeting of unmutated variant regions was reportedly seen in nearly half of spike-specific TCRs.

In the case of this clone: The target antigen is unknown.

V lost 7 bases, J lost 2 bases, and 14 bases stayed unmatched. Germline V lookup: CDR1 MNHEY, CDR2 SMNVEV (reference sequence). The length of the CDR3 is 17 residues. The chain carries TRBV27 and TRBJ2-1, with TRBD1 matching over 7 bases. The clonotype was recovered from an adult in good health. The sample in question was peripheral blood, obtained on day 0 of AZD1222 vaccination. The DNA of the CDR3 is TGTGCCAGCACCGGGACAGTGGAGTATAGCCCCTACAATGAGCAGTTCTTC. Its protein product is CASTGTVEYSPYNEQFF.